The 3 T cell receptor beta chains presented below share a single source sample, sequenced in a study of blood T cell repertoires in COVID-19. The repertoire was sequenced with immunoSEQ multiplex PCR; TCRdb's copy has only in-frame clones and lacks some. The table includes about 230,000 clones, about nine tenths detected once. The sequencing sample was made of peripheral blood. These receptors were taken from a man over 45 with COVID-19, enrolled during active disease.

The chain carries TRBV19 and TRBJ2-5, with 9 bases fitting TRBD1. CDR1 is LNHDA, CDR2 SQIVND, per germline (reference sequence). The CDR3 sequence is 15 residues long. Losses at the gene ends were 4 bases for V and 4 bases for J; bases not matched to a gene: 7. The CDR3 loop reads CASSTSGTGRETQYF. Here the CDR3 DNA reads TGTGCCAGTAGTACGTCCGGGACAGGGAGAGAGACCCAGTACTTC.

The rearrangement links TRBV19 to TRBJ2-7; the match to TRBD1 covers 11 bases. Germline loops: CDR1 LNHDA, CDR2 SQIVND (reference sequence). The CDR3 loop spans 15 amino acids. V trimming: 3 bases; J trimming: 3 bases; junction bases outside the gene matches: 4. This CDR3 is CASSIRTGGLYEQYF. As DNA, the CDR3 is TGTGCCAGTAGTATCCGGACAGGGGGCCTCTACGAGCAGTACTTC.

This clone is a singleton in its sample. The J gene is TRBJ2-5, the V gene TRBV5-4; TRBD2 agrees at 13 bases. Germline V gene sequence: CDR1 SGHNT, CDR2 YYREEE (reference sequence). The CDR3 contains 13 residues. With 9 bases clipped from V and 5 bases from J, the junction kept 4 bases outside the gene matches. The CDR3 loop reads CAIGTSGIETQYF. The CDR3 nucleotides are TGTGCCATTGGGACTAGCGGGATTGAGACCCAGTACTTC.